The present entry profiles one T cell receptor (beta chain) with its context. The data were taken from a study of T cell responses to AZD1222 COVID-19 vaccine. This CDR3 contains 17 residues. CDR1 is SGHNT, CDR2 YENEEA, per germline. The V and J ends lost 1 base and 0 bases, in that order; junction bases with no gene match: 5. Libraries were prepared by immunoSEQ multiplex PCR; TCRdb keeps only in-frame clonotypes and omits some of them. The table lists tens of thousands of clones, around 81% of them singletons. This receptor was identified in an adult who received the AZD1222 COVID-19 vaccine. The sequencing used peripheral blood, collected 28 days after the second AZD1222 dose. The chain is built from TRBV11-3 and TRBJ2-2, with 7 nucleotides matching TRBD2. The CDR3 coding sequence is TGTGCCAGCAGCTTAGGTGGGCTAGCGGCGAACACCGGGGAGCTGTTTTTT. Translation: CASSLGGLAANTGELFF.